This entry features one T cell receptor (beta chain) sequence. The data stem from a study of blood T cell repertoires in COVID-19. Across the study: COVID-19 samples, acute and convalescent, were from the United States, Italy and Spain. Sample material is recorded as cDNA or gDNA derived from T cells, B-cell-depleted T cells, or PBMCs.

Trimming removed 3 bases from V and 8 bases from J, with 13 bases in between. CDR3 length equals 13 residues. The germline CDR1 and CDR2 sequences are MDHEN and SYDVKM. Profiled with immunoSEQ multiplex PCR; TCRdb holds only in-frame clones, not every one. The sample includes roughly 670,000 clones, about 90% seen only once; the top ten take about 0.24%. This sequence was found in a woman aged 18-30 years with acute or convalescent COVID-19. Sample: peripheral blood. This chain links TRBV28 with TRBJ1-2, with D hard to call. The CDR3 here is CASSLSTAGGYTF. CDR3 in DNA: TGTGCCAGCAGTTTGTCGACGGCAGGCGGCTACACCTTC.